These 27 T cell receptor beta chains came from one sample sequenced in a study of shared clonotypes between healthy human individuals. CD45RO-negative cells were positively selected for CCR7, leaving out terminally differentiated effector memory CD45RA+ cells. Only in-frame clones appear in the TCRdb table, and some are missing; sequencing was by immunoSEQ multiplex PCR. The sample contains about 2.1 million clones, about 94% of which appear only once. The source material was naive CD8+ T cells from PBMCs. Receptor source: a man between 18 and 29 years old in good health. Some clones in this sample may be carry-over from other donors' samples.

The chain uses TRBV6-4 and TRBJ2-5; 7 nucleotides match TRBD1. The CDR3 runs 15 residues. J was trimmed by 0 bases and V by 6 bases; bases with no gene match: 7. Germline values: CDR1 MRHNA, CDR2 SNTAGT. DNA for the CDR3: TGTGCCAGCAGGACGTATCAGGGGGACCAAGAGACCCAGTACTTC. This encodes CASRTYQGDQETQYF.

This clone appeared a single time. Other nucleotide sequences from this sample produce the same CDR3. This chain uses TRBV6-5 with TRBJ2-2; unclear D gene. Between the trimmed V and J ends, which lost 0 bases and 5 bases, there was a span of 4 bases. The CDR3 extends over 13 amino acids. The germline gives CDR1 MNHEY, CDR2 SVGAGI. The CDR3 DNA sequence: TGTGCCAGCAGTTACTCAATAACCGGGGAGCTGTTTTTT. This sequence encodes CASSYSITGELFF.

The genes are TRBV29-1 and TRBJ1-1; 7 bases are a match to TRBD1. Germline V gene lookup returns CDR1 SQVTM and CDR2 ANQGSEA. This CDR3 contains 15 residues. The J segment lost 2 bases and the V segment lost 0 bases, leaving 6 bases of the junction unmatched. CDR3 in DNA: TGCAGCGTTGAAGATCCTGACAGGGCAAACACTGAAGCTTTCTTT. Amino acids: CSVEDPDRANTEAFF.

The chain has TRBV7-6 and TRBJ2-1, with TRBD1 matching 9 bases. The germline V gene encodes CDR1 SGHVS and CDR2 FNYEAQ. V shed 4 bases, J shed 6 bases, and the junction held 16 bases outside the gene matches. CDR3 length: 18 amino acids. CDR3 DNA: TGTGCCAGCAGCTCCCCCCACCCCGGGACAGGGCGTTCCAATGAGCAGTTCTTC. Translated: CASSSPHPGTGRSNEQFF.

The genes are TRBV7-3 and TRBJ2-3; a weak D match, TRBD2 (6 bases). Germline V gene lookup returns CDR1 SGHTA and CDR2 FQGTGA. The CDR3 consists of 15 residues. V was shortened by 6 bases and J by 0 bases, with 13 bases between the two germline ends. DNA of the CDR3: TGTGCCAGCAGTTCAATAGCGGCTAGCACAGATACGCAGTATTTT. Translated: CASSSIAASTDTQYF.

The CDR3 protein is CASSLAGAMNTEAFF. The DNA for the CDR3 is TGTGCCAGCAGCTTAGCAGGGGCCATGAACACTGAAGCTTTCTTT. The chain links TRBV7-3 to TRBJ1-1; perhaps TRBD1 as D (6 bases). Germline V gene sequence: CDR1 SGHTA, CDR2 FQGTGA. This CDR3 spans 15 amino acids. Trimming took 2 bases from V and 0 from J, leaving 10 bases between them.

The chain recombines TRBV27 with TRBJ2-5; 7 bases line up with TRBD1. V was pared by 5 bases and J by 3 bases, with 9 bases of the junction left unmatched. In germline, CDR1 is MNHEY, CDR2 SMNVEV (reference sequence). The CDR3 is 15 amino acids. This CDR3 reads CASSLGVGTEETQYF. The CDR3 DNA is TGTGCCAGCAGTCTCGGCGTGGGGACAGAAGAGACCCAGTACTTC.

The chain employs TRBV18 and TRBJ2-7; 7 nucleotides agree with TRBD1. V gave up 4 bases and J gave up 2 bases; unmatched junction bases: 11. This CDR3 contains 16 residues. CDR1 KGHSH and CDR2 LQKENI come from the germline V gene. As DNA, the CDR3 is TGTGCCAGCTCACACCTCTCGACAGGGTTCACCTACGAGCAGTACTTC. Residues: CASSHLSTGFTYEQYF.

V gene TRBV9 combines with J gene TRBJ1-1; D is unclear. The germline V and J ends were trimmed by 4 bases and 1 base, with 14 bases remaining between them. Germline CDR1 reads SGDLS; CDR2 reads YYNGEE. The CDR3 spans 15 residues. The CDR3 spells CASSPRDWGNTEAFF. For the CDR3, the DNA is TGTGCCAGCAGCCCCCGCGATTGGGGGAACACTGAAGCTTTCTTT. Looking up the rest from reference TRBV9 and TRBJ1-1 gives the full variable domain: DSGVTQTPKHLITATGQRVTLRCSPRSGDLSVYWYQQSLDQGLQFLIQYYNGEERAKGNILERFSAQQFPDLHSELNLSSLELGDSALYFCASSPRDWGNTEAFFGQGTRLTVV.

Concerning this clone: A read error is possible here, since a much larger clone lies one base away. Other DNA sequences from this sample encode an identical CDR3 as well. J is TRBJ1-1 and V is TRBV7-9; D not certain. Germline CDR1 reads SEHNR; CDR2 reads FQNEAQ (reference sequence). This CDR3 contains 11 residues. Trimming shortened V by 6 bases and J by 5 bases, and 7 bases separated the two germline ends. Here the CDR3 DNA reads TGTGCCAGCAGTTTGGGGACTGAAGCTTTCTTT. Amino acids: CASSLGTEAFF. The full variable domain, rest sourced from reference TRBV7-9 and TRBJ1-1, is DTGVSQNPRHKITKRGQNVTFRCDPISEHNRLYWYRQTLGQGPEFLTYFQNEAQLEKSRLLSDRFSAERPKGSFSTLEIQRTEQGDSAMYLCASSLGTEAFFGQGTRLTVV.

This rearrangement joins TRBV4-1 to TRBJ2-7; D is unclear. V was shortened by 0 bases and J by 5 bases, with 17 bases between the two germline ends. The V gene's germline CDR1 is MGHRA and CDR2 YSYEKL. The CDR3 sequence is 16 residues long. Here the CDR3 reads CASSQDTGLTGNEQYF. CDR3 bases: TGCGCCAGCAGCCAAGATACCGGGCTAACCGGCAACGAGCAGTACTTC.

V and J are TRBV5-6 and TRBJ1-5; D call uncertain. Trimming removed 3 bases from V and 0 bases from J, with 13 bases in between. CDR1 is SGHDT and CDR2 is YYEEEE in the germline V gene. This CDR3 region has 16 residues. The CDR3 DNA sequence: TGTGCCAGCAGCTCCCTCACAGACTATAGCAATCAGCCCCAGCATTTT. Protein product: CASSSLTDYSNQPQHF.

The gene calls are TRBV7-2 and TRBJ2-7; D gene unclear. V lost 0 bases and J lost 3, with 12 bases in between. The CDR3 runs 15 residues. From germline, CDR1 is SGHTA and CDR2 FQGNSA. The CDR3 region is CASSLARGMSYEQYF. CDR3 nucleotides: TGTGCCAGCAGCTTAGCACGTGGGATGAGCTACGAGCAGTACTTC.

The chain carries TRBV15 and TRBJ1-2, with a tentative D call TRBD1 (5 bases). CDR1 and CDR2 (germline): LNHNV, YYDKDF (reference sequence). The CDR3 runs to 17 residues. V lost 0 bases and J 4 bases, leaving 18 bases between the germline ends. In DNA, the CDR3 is TGTGCCACCAGCAGAGATTCCCCGGCAGGGACGGCCTATGGCTACACCTTC. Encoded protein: CATSRDSPAGTAYGYTF. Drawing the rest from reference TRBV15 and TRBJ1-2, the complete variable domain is DAMVIQNPRYQVTQFGKPVTLSCSQTLNHNVMYWYQQKSSQAPKLLFHYYDKDFNNEADTPDNFQSRRPNTSFCFLDIRSPGLGDTAMYLCATSRDSPAGTAYGYTFGSGTRLTVV.

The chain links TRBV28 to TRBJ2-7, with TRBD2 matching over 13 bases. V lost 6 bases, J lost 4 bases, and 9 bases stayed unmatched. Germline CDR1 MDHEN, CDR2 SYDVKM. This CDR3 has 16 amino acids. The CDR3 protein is CASSPRTSGSRYEQYF. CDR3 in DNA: TGTGCCAGCAGCCCCCGGACTAGCGGGAGTAGGTACGAGCAGTACTTC.

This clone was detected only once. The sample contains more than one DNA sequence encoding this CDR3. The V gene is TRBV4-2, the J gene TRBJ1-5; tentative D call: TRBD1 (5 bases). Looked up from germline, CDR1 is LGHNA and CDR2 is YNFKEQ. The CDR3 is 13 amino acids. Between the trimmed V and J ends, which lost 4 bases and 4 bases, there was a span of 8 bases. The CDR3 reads CASSPDRNQPQHF. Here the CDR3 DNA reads TGTGCCAGCAGCCCCGACAGAAATCAGCCCCAGCATTTT.

The CDR3 loop is CASQGRAHSNQPQHF. CDR3 sequence (DNA): TGTGCCAGCCAGGGGAGGGCTCATTCCAATCAGCCCCAGCATTTT. The gene calls are TRBV6-1 and TRBJ1-5; D may be TRBD1 (6 bases). The length of the CDR3 is 15 residues. Trimming pared 8 bases from V and 3 bases from J, leaving 17 bases between. Germline loops: CDR1 MNHNS, CDR2 SASEGT.

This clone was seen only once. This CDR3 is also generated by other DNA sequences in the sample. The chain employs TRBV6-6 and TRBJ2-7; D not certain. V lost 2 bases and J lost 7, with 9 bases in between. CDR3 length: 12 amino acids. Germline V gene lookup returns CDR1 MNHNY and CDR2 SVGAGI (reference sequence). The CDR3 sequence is CASSYPGREQYF. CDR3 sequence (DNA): TGTGCCAGCAGTTACCCCGGACGGGAGCAGTACTTC.

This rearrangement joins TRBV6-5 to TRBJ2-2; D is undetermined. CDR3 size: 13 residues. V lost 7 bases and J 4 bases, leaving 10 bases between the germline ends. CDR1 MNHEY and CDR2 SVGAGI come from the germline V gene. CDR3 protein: CASTPRLTGELFF. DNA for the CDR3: TGTGCCAGCACCCCCAGACTCACCGGGGAGCTGTTTTTT.

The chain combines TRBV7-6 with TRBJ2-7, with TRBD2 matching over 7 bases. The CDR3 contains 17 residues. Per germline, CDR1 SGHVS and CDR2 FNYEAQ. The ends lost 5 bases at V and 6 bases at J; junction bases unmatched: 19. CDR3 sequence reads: CASSRGVRGGRGIEQYF. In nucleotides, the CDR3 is TGTGCCAGCAGCCGGGGTGTGAGGGGCGGGAGAGGTATCGAGCAGTACTTC. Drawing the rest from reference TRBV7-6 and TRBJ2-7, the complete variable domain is GAGVSQSPRYKVTKRGQDVALRCDPISGHVSLYWYRQALGQGPEFLTYFNYEAQQDKSGLPNDRFSAERPEGSISTLTIQRTEQRDSAMYRCASSRGVRGGRGIEQYFGPGTRLTVT.

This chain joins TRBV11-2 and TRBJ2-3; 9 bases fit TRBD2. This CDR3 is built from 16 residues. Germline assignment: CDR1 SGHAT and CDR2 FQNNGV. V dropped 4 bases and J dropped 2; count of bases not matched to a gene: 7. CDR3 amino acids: CASSSRVAGDTDTQYF. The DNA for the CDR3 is TGTGCCAGCAGCTCCCGGGTAGCGGGAGACACAGATACGCAGTATTTT.

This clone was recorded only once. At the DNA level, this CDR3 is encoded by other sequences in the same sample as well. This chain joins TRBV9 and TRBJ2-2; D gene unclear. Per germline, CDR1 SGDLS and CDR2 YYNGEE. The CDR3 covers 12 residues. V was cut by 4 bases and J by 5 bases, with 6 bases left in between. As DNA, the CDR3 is TGTGCCAGCAGCTTGGGAACCGGGGAGCTGTTTTTT. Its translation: CASSLGTGELFF.

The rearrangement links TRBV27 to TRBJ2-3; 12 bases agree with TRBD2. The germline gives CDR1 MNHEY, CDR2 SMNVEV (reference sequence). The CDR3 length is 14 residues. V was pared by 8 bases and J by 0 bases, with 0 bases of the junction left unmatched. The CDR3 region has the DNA TGTGCCAGCGGGACTAGCGGGAGCACAGATACGCAGTATTTT. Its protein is CASGTSGSTDTQYF.

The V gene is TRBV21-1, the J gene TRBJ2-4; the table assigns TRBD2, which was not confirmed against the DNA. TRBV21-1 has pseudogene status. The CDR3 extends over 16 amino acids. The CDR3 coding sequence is TGTGCCAGCAGCAAATTGGGCGGGATGACCAAAAACATTCAGTACTTC. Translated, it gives CASSKLGGMTKNIQYF.

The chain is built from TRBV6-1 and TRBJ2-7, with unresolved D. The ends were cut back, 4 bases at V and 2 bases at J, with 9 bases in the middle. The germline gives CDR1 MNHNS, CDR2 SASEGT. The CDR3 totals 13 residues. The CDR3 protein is CASSAGRPYEQYF. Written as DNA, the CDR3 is TGTGCCAGCAGTGCCGGCAGGCCCTACGAGCAGTACTTC.

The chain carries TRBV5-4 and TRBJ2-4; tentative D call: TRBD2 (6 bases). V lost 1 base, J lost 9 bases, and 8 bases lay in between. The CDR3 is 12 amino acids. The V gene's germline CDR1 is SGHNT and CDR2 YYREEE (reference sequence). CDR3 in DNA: TGTGCCAGCAGCTTGACCGGGAGCATTCAGTACTTC. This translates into CASSLTGSIQYF. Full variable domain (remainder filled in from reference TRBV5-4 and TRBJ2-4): ETGVTQSPTHLIKTRGQQVTLRCSSQSGHNTVSWYQQALGQGPQFIFQYYREEENGRGNFPPRFSGLQFPNYSSELNVNALELDDSALYLCASSLTGSIQYFGAGTRLSVL.

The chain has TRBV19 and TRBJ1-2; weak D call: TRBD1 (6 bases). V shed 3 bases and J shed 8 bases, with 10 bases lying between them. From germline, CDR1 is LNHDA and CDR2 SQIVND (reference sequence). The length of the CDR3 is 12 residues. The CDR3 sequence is CASSIVRGGYTF. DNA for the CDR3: TGTGCCAGTAGTATCGTCAGGGGAGGCTACACCTTC.